This T cell receptor beta chain was retrieved from a study of control samples from healthy donors and cancer patients. Profiled with immunoSEQ multiplex PCR; TCRdb holds only in-frame clones, not every one. Among tens of thousands of clones listed, roughly 91% were seen once. Germline CDR1 reads LNHNV; CDR2 reads YYDKDF (reference sequence). CDR3 size: 14 residues. Trimming pared 8 bases from V and 7 bases from J, leaving 15 bases between. This clonotype was sampled from a man aged 50 or older with lung cancer. Sequences were obtained from PBMCs. The V call is TRBV15, the J call TRBJ1-6; D remains unclear. The CDR3 region has the DNA TGTGCCACCGCAACAGCGGATGGCAATTCACCCCTCCACTTT. Translated, it gives CATATADGNSPLHF. Full variable domain (remainder filled in from reference TRBV15 and TRBJ1-6): DAMVIQNPRYQVTQFGKPVTLSCSQTLNHNVMYWYQQKSSQAPKLLFHYYDKDFNNEADTPDNFQSRRPNTSFCFLDIRSPGLGDTAMYLCATATADGNSPLHFGNGTRLTVT.